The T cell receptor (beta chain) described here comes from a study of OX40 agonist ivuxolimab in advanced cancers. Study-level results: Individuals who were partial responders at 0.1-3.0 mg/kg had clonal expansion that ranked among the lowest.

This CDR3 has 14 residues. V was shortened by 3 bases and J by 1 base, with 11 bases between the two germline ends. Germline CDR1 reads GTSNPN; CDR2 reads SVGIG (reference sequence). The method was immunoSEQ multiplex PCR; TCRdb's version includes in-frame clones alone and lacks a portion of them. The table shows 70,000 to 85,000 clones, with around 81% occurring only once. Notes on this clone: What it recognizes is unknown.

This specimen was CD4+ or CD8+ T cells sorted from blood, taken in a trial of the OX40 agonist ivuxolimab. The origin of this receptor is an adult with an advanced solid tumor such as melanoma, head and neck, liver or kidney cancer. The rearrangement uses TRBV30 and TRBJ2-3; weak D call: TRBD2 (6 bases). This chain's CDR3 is CAWRHGRGTDTQYF. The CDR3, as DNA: TGTGCCTGGAGACACGGGAGAGGCACAGATACGCAGTATTTT.